The source of this T cell receptor (beta chain) is a study of T cell repertoires in cytomegalovirus infection. On the study more broadly: Researchers turned to recently identified HLA-C-restricted CMV epitopes as well as well-studied HLA-B-restricted ones.

Trimming removed 4 bases from V and 3 bases from J; junction bases left unmatched: 7. This CDR3 is built from 15 residues. Each CDR3 protein gets one entry after TCRdb re-called the reads with MiXCR. The table shows some 900,000 distinct CDR3 sequences, with around a third occurring only once. This clonotype appeared a few times. Its antigen is not known. Study results and caveats: The study found HLA-C-restricted CMV-specific TCR beta clonotypes dominating the ex vivo response.

The specimen was cultured CD8+ T cells from PBMCs, collected from culture after CMV antigen stimulation. The receptor was derived from a human donor in good health (CMV status not recorded). Some clones in this sample may be carry-over from other donors' samples. The gene calls are TRBV12-3 or TRBV12-4 and TRBJ2-3, with 7 nucleotides matching TRBD1. CDR3 in DNA: TGTGCCAGCAGTTCGACAGGGTCTGGGACAGATACGCAGTATTTT. It translates to CASSSTGSGTDTQYF.